In this sample, the clone carrying this TCR beta chain turned up once. The table came from immunoSEQ multiplex PCR; TCRdb's copy has only in-frame clones and leaves some out. The sample lists under 130,000 clones, about 85% occurring once. The data stem from a study of blood T cell repertoires in COVID-19. Study-wide context: Acute and convalescent COVID-19 specimens originated in the United States, Italy and Spain.

Trimming left V 10 bases short and J 0 bases short, with 15 bases between. Germline V lookup: CDR1 MNHEY, CDR2 SMNVEV (reference sequence). The CDR3 sequence is 14 residues long. The material sequenced was peripheral blood. This clonotype was sampled from a man aged 45-60 years with acute or convalescent COVID-19. The rearrangement links TRBV27 to TRBJ2-5; perhaps TRBD1 as D (6 bases). CDR3 sequence reads: CATRDTRYQETQYF. The CDR3 DNA reads TGTGCCACCAGGGACACCAGGTACCAAGAGACCCAGTACTTC.